Included here is one T cell receptor beta chain sequence, with context. Its antigen is currently unknown. This CDR3 comprises 15 residues. Germline V lookup: CDR1 MDHEN, CDR2 SYDVKM. V dropped 4 bases and J dropped 3 bases, with 12 bases sitting between them. Treatment denoted: 15 to 20 received Ad26.COV2.S at low or high dose, single or two shots; roughly 5 received placebo; per-sample allocation not given. Day 63 after the first injection of vaccine or placebo was the sampling time. A Boston adult aged 18-55 years was the donor. Spike of the Wuhan-strain SARS-CoV-2 was expressed by an Ad26 vector, which formed the vaccine. Sequencing used immunoSEQ multiplex PCR; TCRdb keeps in-frame clones, though not all of them. The table has about 390,000 clones, 75% to 90% seen once; the top ten hold roughly 3%. The sample comes from a study of Ad26.COV2.S vaccination and SARS-CoV-2 variants. Study findings and constraints: Non-spike TCR breadth was similar in vaccine and placebo recipients. Following vaccination, spike-specific CD8+ and CD4+ T cell responses reportedly exhibited substantial breadth.

The genes are TRBV28 and TRBJ1-4, with no clear D. The TCR was taken from a person between 18 and 60 years old who received the Ad26.COV2.S COVID-19 vaccine or a placebo. The sequenced sample was peripheral blood, obtained in a trial of Ad26.COV2.S vaccine versus placebo. The CDR3 loop reads CASSSQTLANEKLFF. CDR3 nucleotides: TGTGCCAGCAGTTCCCAGACTCTAGCTAATGAAAAACTGTTTTTT.